The rows below give T cell receptor beta chains drawn from one sample of a study of regulatory T cells in long-lasting Graves disease. MiXCR, applied by TCRdb to the multiplex PCR reads, yields one record per CDR3 protein. The top ten clones hold 12% of a sample with hundreds of thousands of distinct CDR3 sequences, around 15% of them seen once. These data were also filed under a second study, of T cells in Graves' hyperthyroidism and ophthalmopathy.

Here the sequenced sample was peripheral blood mononuclear cells (PBMCs), taken at new diagnosis, from a patient treated with antithyroid drugs. All receptors derive from a man aged 18 to 35 with Graves disease. CDR3s include the opening cysteine and the closing phenylalanine or tryptophan. The D gene is left open where the match is weak. Expanded clones get a size class; other rows say once, few or many, or leave the size out.

D gene: TRBD2
V gene: TRBV4-1
clone size: few
J gene: TRBJ2-1
CDR3 protein: CASSQPAGRGNEQFF
CDR3 DNA: TGCGCCAGCAGCCAACCAGCGGGAAGGGGCAATGAGCAGTTCTTC

D gene: TRBD2
V gene: TRBV11-2
clone size: many
J gene: TRBJ2-5
CDR3 protein: CASSLDRLAGASETQYF
CDR3 DNA: TGTGCCAGCAGCTTAGATCGATTAGCGGGAGCCTCGGAGACCCAGTACTTC

D gene: .
V gene: TRBV30
clone size: few
J gene: TRBJ2-1
CDR3 protein: CAWSGWQEGYNEQFF
CDR3 DNA: TGTGCCTGGAGTGGTTGGCAAGAGGGCTACAATGAGCAGTTCTTC

D gene: .
V gene: TRBV28
clone size: .
J gene: TRBJ2-7
CDR3 protein: CASSLAPSSYEQYF
CDR3 DNA: TGTGCCAGCAGTTTAGCGCCTAGCTCCTACGAGCAGTACTTC

D gene: .
V gene: TRBV30
clone size: .
J gene: TRBJ2-7
CDR3 protein: CAWSYLLKSYEQYF
CDR3 DNA: TGTGCCTGGAGTTATCTACTTAAGTCCTACGAGCAGTACTTC

D gene: .
V gene: TRBV4-1
clone size: few
J gene: TRBJ1-2
CDR3 protein: CASSQEGPTRSYGYTF
CDR3 DNA: TGCGCCAGCAGCCAAGAAGGACCGACCAGGTCCTATGGCTACACCTTC

D gene: TRBD1
V gene: TRBV27
clone size: few
J gene: TRBJ1-1
CDR3 protein: CASSTPTGLRTEAFF
CDR3 DNA: TGTGCCAGCAGTACACCGACAGGGTTGCGCACTGAAGCTTTCTTT

D gene: TRBD1
V gene: TRBV19
clone size: few
J gene: TRBJ2-7
CDR3 protein: CASSLLGQYEQYF
CDR3 DNA: TGTGCCAGTAGTCTACTGGGACAGTACGAGCAGTACTTC

D gene: TRBD2
V gene: TRBV7-9
clone size: many
J gene: TRBJ2-1
CDR3 protein: CASSPTSGRATSYNEQFF
CDR3 DNA: TGTGCCAGCAGCCCAACTAGCGGGAGGGCCACGTCCTACAATGAGCAGTTCTTC

D gene: TRBD1
V gene: TRBV5-4
clone size: .
J gene: TRBJ1-2
CDR3 protein: CASTSRQGAGGYTF
CDR3 DNA: TGTGCCAGCACCTCACGACAGGGGGCGGGGGGCTACACCTTC

D gene: .
V gene: TRBV28
clone size: .
J gene: TRBJ2-7
CDR3 protein: CASFGGEPYEQYF
CDR3 DNA: TGTGCCAGCTTCGGGGGAGAACCCTACGAGCAGTACTTC

D gene: TRBD1
V gene: TRBV19
clone size: many
J gene: TRBJ2-2
CDR3 protein: CASSHDRGFTGELFF
CDR3 DNA: TGTGCCAGTAGTCACGACAGGGGGTTCACCGGGGAGCTGTTTTTT

D gene: .
V gene: TRBV25-1
clone size: many
J gene: TRBJ1-1
CDR3 protein: CARLRRGSETEAFF
CDR3 DNA: TGTGCCAGACTACGGCGGGGTTCGGAGACTGAAGCTTTCTTT

D gene: TRBD1
V gene: TRBV12-3/TRBV12-4
clone size: many
J gene: TRBJ1-5
CDR3 protein: CASSSWTGGGQPQHF
CDR3 DNA: TGTGCCAGCAGCTCCTGGACAGGGGGGGGTCAGCCCCAGCATTTT

D gene: .
V gene: TRBV6-1
clone size: many
J gene: TRBJ1-1
CDR3 protein: CASSEAGGIHTEAFF
CDR3 DNA: TGTGCCAGCAGTGAAGCTGGAGGGATCCACACTGAAGCTTTCTTT

D gene: TRBD2
V gene: TRBV7-8
clone size: many
J gene: TRBJ2-7
CDR3 protein: CASSSSGRADYEQYF
CDR3 DNA: TGTGCCAGCAGCTCTAGCGGGAGGGCCGACTACGAGCAGTACTTC

D gene: .
V gene: TRBV5-6
clone size: many
J gene: TRBJ2-7
CDR3 protein: CASSLSGPNGYEQYF
CDR3 DNA: TGTGCCAGCAGCTTATCAGGCCCGAATGGATACGAGCAGTACTTC

D gene: .
V gene: TRBV5-6
clone size: .
J gene: TRBJ2-4
CDR3 protein: CASSFIGVIEKNIQYF
CDR3 DNA: TGTGCCAGCAGCTTTATCGGGGTGATAGAAAAAAACATTCAGTACTTC

D gene: TRBD1
V gene: TRBV5-4
clone size: .
J gene: TRBJ2-7
CDR3 protein: CASSYRQGTYEQYF
CDR3 DNA: TGTGCCAGCAGCTACAGACAGGGGACCTACGAGCAGTACTTC

D gene: .
V gene: TRBV24-1
clone size: .
J gene: TRBJ2-3
CDR3 protein: CATSDLDWGTQYF
CDR3 DNA: TGTGCCACCAGTGATTTAGATTGGGGTACGCAGTATTTT

D gene: .
V gene: TRBV2
clone size: many
J gene: TRBJ2-5
CDR3 protein: CASGGAQETQYF
CDR3 DNA: TGTGCCAGCGGGGGAGCACAAGAGACCCAGTACTTC

D gene: .
V gene: TRBV19
clone size: .
J gene: TRBJ2-1
CDR3 protein: CASSIAGTPVYNEQFF
CDR3 DNA: TGTGCCAGTAGTATAGCGGGGACCCCGGTATACAATGAGCAGTTCTTC

D gene: .
V gene: TRBV5-1
clone size: .
J gene: TRBJ2-7
CDR3 protein: CASSLLDKPSSYEQYF
CDR3 DNA: TGCGCCAGCAGCTTGCTAGACAAGCCAAGCTCCTACGAGCAGTACTTC

D gene: TRBD1
V gene: TRBV28
clone size: many
J gene: TRBJ1-2
CDR3 protein: CASSYEQGARIYGYTF
CDR3 DNA: TGTGCCAGCAGTTATGAACAGGGGGCTAGAATCTATGGCTACACCTTC

D gene: .
V gene: TRBV7-9
clone size: few
J gene: TRBJ2-5
CDR3 protein: CASRKDWEQETQYF
CDR3 DNA: TGTGCCAGCCGGAAGGATTGGGAGCAAGAGACCCAGTACTTC

D gene: .
V gene: TRBV28
clone size: many
J gene: TRBJ2-7
CDR3 protein: CASSFYSSYEQYF
CDR3 DNA: TGTGCCAGCAGTTTCTATAGCTCCTACGAGCAGTACTTC

D gene: .
V gene: TRBV28
clone size: few
J gene: TRBJ2-6
CDR3 protein: CASSLIAELGGANVLTF
CDR3 DNA: TGTGCCAGCAGCCTGATAGCGGAACTTGGTGGGGCCAACGTCCTGACTTTC

D gene: TRBD1
V gene: TRBV5-1
clone size: few
J gene: TRBJ2-7
CDR3 protein: CASRRTGRYEQYF
CDR3 DNA: TGCGCCAGCAGACGGACAGGGCGCTACGAGCAGTACTTC